This TCR beta chain was observed in a study of CD8 T cells in ankylosing spondylitis. General observations from the study: Among TCR beta sequences, a motif of eight highly homologous variants appeared characteristic of ankylosing spondylitis blood.

Germline CDR1 reads DFQATT; CDR2 reads SNEGSKA (reference sequence). Trimming pared 3 bases from V and 5 bases from J, leaving 3 bases between. The CDR3 totals 10 residues. In this sample, this clonotype turned up a few times. The antigen is not known. One entry per CDR3 protein results from TCRdb running MiXCR on the 5' RACE reads. The sample lists about 700,000 distinct CDR3 sequences, around 19% seen once, with under 20% in the top ten. Sequencing was carried out using blood, either unsorted or a sorted T cell fraction (not recorded which). V gene TRBV20-1 combines with J gene TRBJ2-3; the D is unclear. This clonotype originated in a male donor with ankylosing spondylitis. The CDR3 protein is CSARKDTQYF. The CDR3 coding sequence is TGCAGTGCTAGGAAAGATACGCAGTATTTT.